What follows is one TCR beta chain and its context. The antigen it recognizes is unknown. There are no base qualities to consult, and no much larger clone falls within one base. The cohort consisted of 670 or so healthy bone marrow donors. At the time of sampling, all cohort members were nominally healthy, though unrecorded immune exposures were likely present. The donor tested CMV seronegative and was one of the 352 seronegative cohort members. Every donor gave a peripheral blood sample, and the peripheral blood mononuclear cells from that sample were used for TCR beta sequencing. The Qiagen DNeasy Blood Extraction Kit was used to extract genomic DNA from the blood cell samples. The protocol used for the library was the immunoSEQ multiplex PCR assay. For the multiplex PCR, a mixture combining 60 forward primers for TCR Vbeta segments and 13 reverse primers for TCR Jbeta segments was used. The CDR3 region of rearranged TCR beta genes was amplified from genomic DNA by a multiplex PCR assay. Amplified TCR beta libraries were sequenced as 87-base-pair reads on the Illumina HiSeq System. The authors' pipeline ran thus. In a later analysis, tens of millions of unique TCR beta chains were counted across the approximately 670 repertoires, and roughly 10 million of these chains were shared by at least two donors. To remove PCR and sequencing errors, raw reads were error-corrected and collapsed into unique sequences using a nearest-neighbor algorithm that merged closely related sequences. To assign V, D and J gene segments, CDR3 sequences were aligned to IMGT reference sequences. For a sequence to be retained, a match of at least six nucleotides to both a V gene segment and a J gene segment was required. Rearrangements were classified as productive when the CDR3 lacked stop codons and remained in frame with V and J, and all other rearrangements were classified as non-productive. CDR3 was defined by IMGT convention, running from the second conserved V-encoded cysteine to the conserved J-encoded phenylalanine. In an earlier analysis of around 570 of the donors, sequences lacking an unambiguous match to a single V gene segment were excluded. An earlier analysis of several hundred of the donors called V segments functional above 56.7% productive rearrangements and segregating when the between-donor standard deviation exceeded 5%. A statistical classification framework was built to diagnose cytomegalovirus status from the catalog of TCR beta chain sequences. A later analysis assigned V and J genes by comparing TCR nucleotide sequences with IMGT/GENE-DB human TR gene sequences. Using the TCRdist pipeline, a later analysis assigned CDR3 sequences along with most-parsimonious VDJ recombination scenarios. In a later analysis, each TCR beta chain was defined by its CDR3 amino acid sequence together with its V-gene family, and reads lacking a unique V-gene family were excluded. As a way to deal with suspected cross-contamination and a sequencing artifact, a later analysis dropped hundreds of nucleotide sequences that were highly shared and had low generation probability. In a later analysis, a clonal expansion index was calculated for each public chain from normalized within-repertoire ranks of inferred template counts. In a later analysis, generation probabilities were computed using a VDJ recombination model fitted to out-of-frame rearrangements, and the results were checked against IGoR. Hypergeometric tests were used in a later analysis to score TCR-TCR, TCR-HLA and TCR-CMV co-occurrence, with a repertoire-size bias correction applied to the TCR pairs. In a later analysis, false discovery rates were estimated by permuting HLA or CMV assignments 20 times. In a later analysis, co-occurring TCRs were grouped using DBSCAN, with TCRdist sequence similarity added in when clustering inside HLA-allele-positive subsets. Repertoires with fewer than 30,000 or more than 120,000 public chains, plus five repertoires with anomalous nucleotide sharing, were excluded from co-occurrence clustering. The clones in this table, taken by TCRdb from immuneACCESS, are in-frame only. Not every clone is retained; where verified, under half of the shortfall comes from an unresolved V gene, and the cause of the rest is unknown. V, J and clone size were drawn from that table, and D and trimming were deduced from the DNA. This sample is represented by 150,000 to 200,000 clones; roughly 75% of them were singletons. Around 5.7% of the sample is held by the ten biggest clonotypes.

This sample was included in a study of cytomegalovirus exposure and HLA in healthy donors (dated by TCRdb to about 2017). About the full investigation: An earlier analysis of about 530 of the donors reported 276 Gb of sequence data and 95 million to 120 million unique TCR beta sequences obtained from around 190 million T cells. The study combined high-throughput TCR immunosequencing, statistical association of individual TCRs with disease status, and machine learning to predict cytomegalovirus infection status. Every discovery cohort repertoire had been produced on one sequencing platform. Four to six DR-DQ haplotypes were handled as single units for association and clustering, since linkage in the cohort was strong. The aim of the study was to test whether cataloging public T cell receptors could identify signatures of past pathogen exposure. The study profiled the T cell repertoires of more than 500 subjects by immunosequencing and related them to cytomegalovirus serostatus. To decide whether each TCR beta V gene segment behaved as functional or pseudogenic, an earlier analysis of approximately 600 of the donors relied on high-throughput TCR beta sequencing. A later analysis re-analyzed previously published TCR beta repertoires from 650 to 800 donors and added high-resolution HLA genotyping to study TCR occurrence patterns. In the later analysis, no new phenotypic data were used to find candidate immune exposures; instead, reliance was placed on TCR beta sequences and their occurrence across donors. On average, about 200,000 unique TCR beta nucleotide sequences were sequenced per donor among a few hundred genotyped donors of the cohort, with about 17% of those sequences being non-productive. Of the roughly 390 genotyped donors, approximately 82% fell in the genetic ancestry cluster associated with self-reported Caucasian donors. Approximately 330 gigabases of sequencing data and 70 million to 100 million unique TCR sequences made up an early release that covered approximately 620 HLA-typed donors. Along with the 666-subject first cohort, a separate validation cohort of 120 different subjects was used. Class I and class II HLA loci were covered by the typing at four-digit resolution. Donor age, sex, ethnicity and CMV serostatus were collected together with the repertoire data. The number of donors typed differed by locus, with about 629-630 for A, B, C, DRB1 and DQB1, around 500 for DQA1, 600 to 610 for DPA1, and under 490 for DPB1. In a later genetic analysis, genome-wide SNP genotypes for about three fifths of the 666 donors were used, and that subset was treated as a discovery cohort.

CDR3 length: 14 amino acids, cysteine to phenylalanine. The kept DNA is CDR3 alone, 42 bases in frame from the first base. V ends up 6 bases short and J 3 bases short, with an unmatched junction base count of 6. The germline V gene (reference sequence) yields MNHEY for CDR1 and SMNVEV for CDR2. Beyond this particular receptor, the publication reports: Sequencing depth was assumed to be roughly uniform across donors in the presence/absence analyses, though that assumption may not hold. A further reported finding was that TCR beta sequences accurately predicted the HLA-A and HLA-B alleles for most subjects in the first cohort. In both the original and validation cohorts, the classifier was reported to diagnose cytomegalovirus status with high specificity and sensitivity. An association between a missense DCLRE1C variant and V-gene and J-gene trimming of TCR beta chains was found in a later genetic analysis and replicated in an independent cohort. A few of the identified cytomegalovirus-associated TCR beta chains were confirmed in vitro to be specific for cytomegalovirus antigens. According to a later analysis, parvovirus B19, influenza, CMV and Epstein-Barr virus appeared linked to several top co-occurrence clusters. Linkage disequilibrium might explain the correlated functional status among segregating V segments, but an unknown experimental factor could not be ruled out. Strong co-occurrence of HLA alleles, especially DR and DQ, made assigning TCR associations to individual alleles difficult. A total of some 180 TCR beta chains were listed by the study as associated with cytomegalovirus. In a later genetic analysis, fewer N-insertions in productive TCRs were reported among donors in an Asian-associated ancestry cluster than the approximately 670-donor mean. Broadly in line with IMGT annotations, most TCR beta V segments showed up in productive rearrangements about 90% or about 30% of the time in an earlier analysis of 450 to 750 of the donors. While some public TCRs were present in many individuals, most TCR sequences turned up only very rarely across donors. Specific HLA alleles were associated with around 18,000 TCR beta sequences at a false discovery rate of 0.05 in a later analysis. Some IMGT-functional V segments, including TRBV6-2 and TRBV6-3, could not be distinguished by the 87-base-pair reads and were therefore excluded. Most CMV-associated TCR beta chains appeared to be HLA-restricted in a later analysis, and the HLA associations seemed to be driven largely by CMV exposure. According to the authors, the approach could potentially be generalized to other disease states and immunological phenotypes. Because HLA typing was missing for some donors at each locus, association tests included only the typed subset. CMV serostatus was the only immune exposure information available for the cohort. In this cohort, only TCR beta chains were sequenced, and detectable features were limited by the absence of alpha or paired-chain data. A cluster of highly shared sequence variants was judged likely to be a technical artifact of the sequencing pipeline. In a later analysis, the rate of TCR association differed among HLA loci, with DRB1 alleles having the most associated TCRs and HLA-C alleles having the fewest. About 17 rarely observed V segments, including chromosome 9 orphons, were excluded from the earlier analysis of some 590 of the donors because counts were too low. In a later analysis, HLA-associated TCR beta chains showed more clonal expansion and lower generation probabilities than non-associated chains that were equally common.

Sequenced material: PBMCs. The rearrangement combines TRBV27 with TRBJ1-2; 8 bases in the middle match TRBD1. This clonotype was obtained from a man in his forties or fifties in good health and CMV-seronegative. The nucleotide sequence is TGTGCCAGCAGGGCAGGGGGCGCTCACTATGGCTACACCTTC. Its protein is CASRAGGAHYGYTF.